Sequencing of this T cell receptor beta chain was carried out in a study of STAT3 mutations in large granular lymphocyte leukemia. Points from the study as a whole: After therapy, about 35% of the 18 patients switched clonotypes, all new clones STAT3 wild type. In T-cell large granular lymphocyte leukemia, about half of patients showed multiple immunodominant subclonotypes.

In this sample, this clone turned up once. No antigen is known for it. This table comes from immunoSEQ multiplex PCR, and its TCRdb copy is limited to in-frame clones, with some not included. The sample holds 30,000 to 40,000 clones, roughly 86% seen once. Specimen: peripheral blood mononuclear cells. This TCR was sampled from a man between 60 and 70 years old with T-cell large granular lymphocyte leukemia. Some clones in this sample may be carry-over from other donors' samples.

This chain's CDR3 is CASSQDLSGTGELFF. The CDR3 region has the DNA TGTGCCAGCAGCCAGGACCTCTCGGGCACCGGGGAGCTGTTTTTT. V is TRBV7-8 and J is TRBJ2-2; no firm D call. Germline CDR1 is SGHVS and CDR2 is FQNEAQ. The CDR3 runs 15 residues. The V gene lost 5 bases and the J gene lost 4 bases, with 14 bases spanning the gap.